Listed below are T cell receptor beta chains from one sample, sequenced in a study of blood T cell repertoires in COVID-19. Only in-frame clones appear in the TCRdb table, and some are missing; sequencing was by immunoSEQ multiplex PCR. Among over 60,000 clones listed, roughly 80% were seen once. The sequencing input was peripheral blood. These receptors all stem from a human donor in a cohort sampled during active COVID-19. CDR3s include the opening cysteine and the closing phenylalanine or tryptophan. The D gene is left open where the match is weak. A clone size is listed for some rows: how often the clone was seen (once, few, many), or a class if it is expanded.

size: -; V: TRBV29-1; D: TRBD2; J: TRBJ2-1; DNA: TGCAGCGTTGAAGTTGGGGCTAGCGGGGGCCAGGATGAGCAGTTCTTC; CDR3: CSVEVGASGGQDEQFF
size: -; V: TRBV12-5; D: -; J: TRBJ1-1; DNA: TGTGCTAGTGGTTCAGGGAACGCGAACACTGAAGCTTTCTTT; CDR3: CASGSGNANTEAFF
size: -; V: TRBV6-5; D: TRBD2; J: TRBJ2-2; DNA: TGTGCCAGCAGGCTAGCGGGGGGATCCACCGGGGAGCTGTTTTTT; CDR3: CASRLAGGSTGELFF
size: -; V: TRBV4-2; D: -; J: TRBJ2-2; DNA: TGTGCCAGCAGCGGGGTGGGGGCGGAAAATACCGGGGAGCTGTTTTTT; CDR3: CASSGVGAENTGELFF
size: -; V: TRBV12-3/TRBV12-4; D: TRBD1; J: TRBJ1-1; DNA: TGTGCCAGCAGTCGTCTGACAGGGATTGAAGCTTTCTTT; CDR3: CASSRLTGIEAFF
size: -; V: TRBV11-3; D: -; J: TRBJ2-2; DNA: TGTGCCAGCAGCTTAGATGGAGACGGGGAGCTGTTTTTT; CDR3: CASSLDGDGELFF
size: -; V: TRBV3-1/TRBV3-2; D: TRBD1; J: TRBJ1-5; DNA: TGTGCCAGCAGCCAGGGGACAGAAAGTGACCAGCCCCAGCATTTT; CDR3: CASSQGTESDQPQHF
size: -; V: TRBV27; D: -; J: TRBJ2-7; DNA: TGTGCCAGCAGTTTATCGGTCGGGACTCACAACCACTTC; CDR3: CASSLSVGTHNHF
size: -; V: TRBV6-6; D: TRBD2; J: TRBJ2-1; DNA: TGTGCCAGCACGAGGGGCGGGAGTGACAATGAGCAGTTCTTC; CDR3: CASTRGGSDNEQFF
size: -; V: TRBV7-3; D: -; J: TRBJ1-1; DNA: TGTGCCAGCAGCGCCACTGATTATAACACTGAAGCTTTCTTT; CDR3: CASSATDYNTEAFF
size: -; V: TRBV3-1/TRBV3-2; D: -; J: TRBJ1-4; DNA: TGTGCCAGCAGCCCTCTGACGAGAGGGGAAAAACTGTTTTTT; CDR3: CASSPLTRGEKLFF
size: once; V: TRBV5-6; D: TRBD1; J: TRBJ1-2; DNA: TGTGCCAGCAGCTGGGGGACAGGGAGTGGCTACACCTTC; CDR3: CASSWGTGSGYTF
size: -; V: TRBV5-6; D: -; J: TRBJ2-5; DNA: TGTGCCAGCAGCTTAGTGGACAGACCGAAAGAGACCCAGTACTTC; CDR3: CASSLVDRPKETQYF
size: few; V: TRBV6-6; D: -; J: TRBJ1-1; DNA: TGTGCCAGCAGTTACTCGACAGCTTCCACTGAAGCTTTCTTT; CDR3: CASSYSTASTEAFF
size: -; V: TRBV10-3; D: TRBD1; J: TRBJ1-2; DNA: TGTGCCATCAGTGAGCCAGGACAGGGCGATTATGGCTACACCTTC; CDR3: CAISEPGQGDYGYTF
size: -; V: TRBV7-2; D: -; J: TRBJ2-3; DNA: TGTGCCAGCAGCCGCCCGCCGGGGGATGCAGATACGCAGTATTTT; CDR3: CASSRPPGDADTQYF
size: -; V: TRBV11-2; D: -; J: TRBJ1-4; DNA: TGTGCCAGCAGCTTAAGGTCGGCGGTCCAGAACTATAATGAAAAACTGTTTTTT; CDR3: CASSLRSAVQNYNEKLFF
size: once; V: TRBV7-2; D: -; J: TRBJ2-3; DNA: TGTGCCAGCAGCCAAAGCGGAACTCGGGGAGATACGCAGTATTTT; CDR3: CASSQSGTRGDTQYF
size: -; V: TRBV7-6; D: TRBD1; J: TRBJ1-3; DNA: TGTGCCAGCAGCTTACCCCCCCGGCTGAGACAGGGGCTAACTGGAAACACCATATATTTT; CDR3: CASSLPPRLRQGLTGNTIYF
size: -; V: TRBV5-1; D: -; J: TRBJ2-3; DNA: TGCGCCAGCAGCTTGGGACAGTTCACAGATACGCAGTATTTT; CDR3: CASSLGQFTDTQYF
size: -; V: TRBV6-5; D: -; J: TRBJ2-7; DNA: TGTGCCACCCAAAACAGGGATAGCTCCTACGAGCAGTACTTC; CDR3: CATQNRDSSYEQYF
size: once; V: TRBV10-3; D: TRBD1; J: TRBJ1-6; DNA: TGTGCCATCAGTGAGGTTATACAGGGGGCAAATTCACCCCTCCACTTT; CDR3: CAISEVIQGANSPLHF
size: -; V: TRBV6-5; D: -; J: TRBJ1-3; DNA: TGTGCCAGCTCGAGGGTATTCTCTGGAAACACCATATATTTT; CDR3: CASSRVFSGNTIYF
size: -; V: TRBV19; D: TRBD2; J: TRBJ2-7; DNA: TGTGCCAGTAGACTAGCGGGGACCTCCTACGAGCAGTACTTC; CDR3: CASRLAGTSYEQYF
size: few; V: TRBV3-1/TRBV3-2; D: -; J: TRBJ2-7; DNA: TGTGCCAGCAGCGAGGAGGGACAGCCTCCTGGGCAGTACTTC; CDR3: CASSEEGQPPGQYF
size: -; V: TRBV24-1; D: TRBD2; J: TRBJ2-3; DNA: TGTGCCACCAGTGATCTACTAGCGGATACGCAGTATTTT; CDR3: CATSDLLADTQYF
size: -; V: TRBV4-1; D: -; J: TRBJ1-5; DNA: TGCGCCAGCAGCCCAGGGGTAGGACAGCCCCAGCATTTT; CDR3: CASSPGVGQPQHF
size: few; V: TRBV6-6; D: TRBD1; J: TRBJ1-5; DNA: TGTGCCAGCAGCTACGGGACAGGTTATAGCAATCAGCCCCAGCATTTT; CDR3: CASSYGTGYSNQPQHF
size: -; V: TRBV7-2; D: TRBD2; J: TRBJ2-1; DNA: TGTGCCAGCAGCCTAAGCTTGGTCGGGGGGGGCTCCTACAATGAGCAGTTCTTC; CDR3: CASSLSLVGGGSYNEQFF
size: -; V: TRBV5-6; D: TRBD2; J: TRBJ2-7; DNA: TGTGCCAGCAGCTTGGGGCCCGGGGGGAGTGGGCCGCAGTACTTC; CDR3: CASSLGPGGSGPQYF
size: few; V: TRBV20-1; D: -; J: TRBJ2-3; DNA: TGCAGTGAAAGAGTAATGGATACGCAGTATTTT; CDR3: CSERVMDTQYF
size: few; V: TRBV7-9; D: -; J: TRBJ2-7; DNA: TGTGCCAGCAGCTTAGTTCCCGGAGGGTCCTACGAGCAGTACTTC; CDR3: CASSLVPGGSYEQYF
size: -; V: TRBV5-4; D: -; J: TRBJ2-7; DNA: TGTGCCAGCAGCTTCCGGGACAACCTGGGCAACGAGCAGTACTTC; CDR3: CASSFRDNLGNEQYF
size: -; V: TRBV4-2; D: TRBD2; J: TRBJ2-7; DNA: TGTGCCAGCAGCCAAGAACCGGGACTAGCGGGGGGGCCTCCCTACGAGCAGTACTTC; CDR3: CASSQEPGLAGGPPYEQYF
size: -; V: TRBV6-5; D: -; J: TRBJ2-7; DNA: TGTGCCAGCAGGGACAGCTCCTACGAGCAGTACTTC; CDR3: CASRDSSYEQYF
size: -; V: TRBV2; D: TRBD1; J: TRBJ2-7; DNA: TGTGCCAGCAGCGGAAGAACAGGGGCCTACGAGCAGTACTTC; CDR3: CASSGRTGAYEQYF
size: -; V: TRBV2; D: -; J: TRBJ2-7; DNA: TGTGCCAGCGGGGGCCCCCCCTTCTACGAGCAGTACTTC; CDR3: CASGGPPFYEQYF
size: -; V: TRBV5-1; D: TRBD2; J: TRBJ2-7; DNA: TGCGCCAGCAGCTTGGGCGGACTAGCGGGCTACGAGCAGTACTTC; CDR3: CASSLGGLAGYEQYF
size: -; V: TRBV2; D: TRBD1; J: TRBJ1-1; DNA: TGTGCCAGCAGGGTCGGACAGGGCCGGACTGAAGCTTTCTTT; CDR3: CASRVGQGRTEAFF
size: -; V: TRBV11-2; D: -; J: TRBJ2-7; DNA: TGTGCCAGCAGCTTCGGGACACATTCCTACGAGCAGTACTTC; CDR3: CASSFGTHSYEQYF
size: -; V: TRBV5-1; D: -; J: TRBJ2-7; DNA: TGCGCCAGCACCCTGGATGTCGGGAACTTACACTTC; CDR3: CASTLDVGNLHF
size: -; V: TRBV2; D: TRBD1; J: TRBJ2-7; DNA: TGTGCCAGCAGTGATCTCTCCGAGATAAGGGGGCAGCAGTACTTC; CDR3: CASSDLSEIRGQQYF
size: medium-sized; V: TRBV5-1; D: -; J: TRBJ2-7; DNA: TGCGCCAGCAGCTTGCCAGACACAAACTACGAGCAGTACTTC; CDR3: CASSLPDTNYEQYF
size: -; V: TRBV12-5; D: -; J: TRBJ1-1; DNA: TGTGCTAGTGGTTTGACCGCGCCCGGGAGACGTATGAACACTGAAGCTTTCTTT; CDR3: CASGLTAPGRRMNTEAFF
size: once; V: TRBV5-1; D: -; J: TRBJ2-7; DNA: TGCGCCAGTAAACAGGGAACCTCCTACGAGCAGTACTTC; CDR3: CASKQGTSYEQYF
size: -; V: TRBV3-1/TRBV3-2; D: TRBD1; J: TRBJ1-2; DNA: TGTGCCAGCAGCCAGCTCCCGTCCGGGACAGGGAATGGCTACACCTTC; CDR3: CASSQLPSGTGNGYTF
size: once; V: TRBV19; D: -; J: TRBJ1-1; DNA: TGTGCCAGTAGTATAGGGGGAGGGGATCCATCTTTT; CDR3: CASSIGGGDPSF
size: -; V: TRBV7-2; D: -; J: TRBJ1-1; DNA: TGTGCCAGCAGCGTCCAGGGCAACACTGAAGCTTTCTTT; CDR3: CASSVQGNTEAFF
size: -; V: TRBV11-2; D: -; J: TRBJ2-7; DNA: TGTGCCAGCAGCTTGACAGGTCCCTACGAGCAGTACTTC; CDR3: CASSLTGPYEQYF
size: few; V: TRBV6-6; D: -; J: TRBJ2-3; DNA: TGTGCCAGCAGTATAGGGGATGATACGCAGTATTTT; CDR3: CASSIGDDTQYF
size: -; V: TRBV7-2; D: -; J: TRBJ1-5; DNA: TGTGCCAGCAGCTCGGCGGGGTATAGCAATCAGCCCCAGCATTTT; CDR3: CASSSAGYSNQPQHF
size: few; V: TRBV15; D: -; J: TRBJ1-4; DNA: TGTGCCACCAGCAGAGATGCAACGGGGGAAAAACTGTTTTTT; CDR3: CATSRDATGEKLFF
size: -; V: TRBV27; D: -; J: TRBJ1-2; DNA: TGTGCCAGCAGTCCACGAGGGGGATATGGCTACACCTTC; CDR3: CASSPRGGYGYTF
size: -; V: TRBV5-1; D: TRBD1; J: TRBJ2-5; DNA: TGCGCCAGCAGCTTCGGCGGGACAGGGGGGGAGACCCAGTACTTC; CDR3: CASSFGGTGGETQYF
size: -; V: TRBV2; D: -; J: TRBJ1-3; DNA: TGTGCCAGCAGTGCGACGGGGGGGGGAAACACCATATATTTT; CDR3: CASSATGGGNTIYF